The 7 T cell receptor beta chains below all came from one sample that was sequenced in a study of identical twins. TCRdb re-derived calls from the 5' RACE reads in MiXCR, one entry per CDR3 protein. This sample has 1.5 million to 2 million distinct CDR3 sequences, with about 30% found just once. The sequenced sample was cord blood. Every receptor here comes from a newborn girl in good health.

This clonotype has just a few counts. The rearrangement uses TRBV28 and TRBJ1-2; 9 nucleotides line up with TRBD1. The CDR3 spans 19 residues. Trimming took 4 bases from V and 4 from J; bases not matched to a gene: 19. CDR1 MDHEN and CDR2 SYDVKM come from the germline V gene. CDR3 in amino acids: CASSSITVGQGDSVYGYTF. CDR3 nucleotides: TGTGCCAGCAGTTCTATAACAGTGGGACAGGGAGATTCGGTCTATGGCTACACCTTC.

This chain's CDR3 is CASRATSAYEQYF. DNA of the CDR3: TGTGCCAGCAGAGCGACTAGCGCCTACGAGCAGTACTTC. The chain combines TRBV6-5 with TRBJ2-5; TRBD2 matches 8 bases. The DNA matches TRBJ2-7 better at its end, which makes the J call doubtful. CDR1 and CDR2 from the germline V gene are MNHEY and SVGAGI. The CDR3 contains 13 residues.

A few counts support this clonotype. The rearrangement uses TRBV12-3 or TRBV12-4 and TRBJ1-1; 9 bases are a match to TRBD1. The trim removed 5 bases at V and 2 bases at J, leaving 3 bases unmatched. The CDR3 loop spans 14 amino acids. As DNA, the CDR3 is TGTGCCAGCAGTAAGACAGGGGGAAACACTGAAGCTTTCTTT. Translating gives CASSKTGGNTEAFF.

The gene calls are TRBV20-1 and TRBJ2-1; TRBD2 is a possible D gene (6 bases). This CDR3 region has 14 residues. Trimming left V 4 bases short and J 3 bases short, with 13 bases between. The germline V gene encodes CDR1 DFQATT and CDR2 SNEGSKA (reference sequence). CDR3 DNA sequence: TGCAGTGCTAAGAAGAGCGGGTTCTACAATGAGCAGTTCTTC. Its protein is CSAKKSGFYNEQFF.

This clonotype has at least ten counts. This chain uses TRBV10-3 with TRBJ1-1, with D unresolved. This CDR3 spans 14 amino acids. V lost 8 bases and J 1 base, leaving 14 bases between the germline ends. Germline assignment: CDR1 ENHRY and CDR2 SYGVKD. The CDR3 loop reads CAICPLPGNTEAFF. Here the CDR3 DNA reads TGTGCCATCTGCCCTCTCCCAGGGAACACTGAAGCTTTCTTT.

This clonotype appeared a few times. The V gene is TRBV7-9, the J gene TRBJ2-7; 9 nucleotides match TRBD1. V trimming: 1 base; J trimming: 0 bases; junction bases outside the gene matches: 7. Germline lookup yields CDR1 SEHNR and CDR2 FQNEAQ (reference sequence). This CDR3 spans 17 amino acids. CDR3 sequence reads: CASSLVGGQGRSYEQYF. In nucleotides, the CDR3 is TGTGCCAGCAGCTTAGTGGGCGGACAGGGGCGCTCCTACGAGCAGTACTTC. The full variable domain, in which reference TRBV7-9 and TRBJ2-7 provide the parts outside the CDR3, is DTGVSQNPRHKITKRGQNVTFRCDPISEHNRLYWYRQTLGQGPEFLTYFQNEAQLEKSRLLSDRFSAERPKGSFSTLEIQRTEQGDSAMYLCASSLVGGQGRSYEQYFGPGTRLTVT.

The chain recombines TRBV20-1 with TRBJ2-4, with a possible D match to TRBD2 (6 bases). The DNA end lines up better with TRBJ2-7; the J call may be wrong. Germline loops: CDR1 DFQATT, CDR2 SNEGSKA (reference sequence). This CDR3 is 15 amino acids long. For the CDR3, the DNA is TGCAGTGCTAGAGATGGTAGACTAGGGACCTACGAGCAGTACTTC. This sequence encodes CSARDGRLGTYEQYF.